The rows below give T cell receptor beta chains drawn from one sample of a study of blood T cell repertoires in COVID-19. Produced via immunoSEQ multiplex PCR; TCRdb's table is partial and in-frame only. The sample contains about 240,000 clones, around 84% of which appear only once. Sequenced: peripheral blood. Source of these receptors: a woman in her sixties or seventies with active or convalescent COVID-19. CDR3s include the opening cysteine and the closing phenylalanine or tryptophan. A D gene is named only where the DNA matches it firmly. Size is stated for part of the rows, as once, few or many counts, or as a class when the clone is expanded.

size	J	V	D	DNA	CDR3
NA	TRBJ2-3	TRBV5-1	TRBD1	TGCGCCAGCAGCTTGGCCGGACAGGGGGCCTACACAGATACGCAGTATTTT	CASSLAGQGAYTDTQYF
NA	TRBJ1-6	TRBV5-8	NA	TGTGCCAGCAGCTCAGGGTTTCAGAATTCACCCCTCCACTTT	CASSSGFQNSPLHF
NA	TRBJ2-3	TRBV4-3	TRBD2	TGCGCCAGCAGCCGAGAAAGCGGGGGTGGCACAGATACGCAGTATTTT	CASSRESGGGTDTQYF
NA	TRBJ1-1	TRBV11-3	NA	TGTGCCAGCAGCTCAAGCCCCGCCGAAGCTTTCTTT	CASSSSPAEAFF
NA	TRBJ2-5	TRBV11-2	TRBD2	TGTGCCAGCACCCTAGCGGGGGGGCCTGGGGAGACCCAGTACTTC	CASTLAGGPGETQYF
NA	TRBJ2-1	TRBV4-3	NA	TGCGCCAGCAGCCAAGATAGCCCTAAAGATGAGCAGTTCTTC	CASSQDSPKDEQFF
NA	TRBJ1-1	TRBV7-8	TRBD1	TGTGCCAGCAGCCCAAGACAGGGGAGTACTGAAGCTTTCTTT	CASSPRQGSTEAFF
NA	TRBJ2-7	TRBV6-2/TRBV6-3	NA	TGTGCCAGCAGTCCCCTCTACGAGCAGTACTTC	CASSPLYEQYF
NA	TRBJ1-2	TRBV13	TRBD1	TGTGCCAGCAGCTTAGAGTATAGGAGGACAGGGATGGTTAACTATGGCTACACCTTC	CASSLEYRRTGMVNYGYTF
few	TRBJ1-3	TRBV9	TRBD1	TGTGCCAGCAGCGAGCAGGATCAGGGGGCGGCGGCTGGAAACACCATATATTTT	CASSEQDQGAAAGNTIYF
NA	TRBJ1-4	TRBV27	TRBD1	TGTGCCAGCAGTTTCCAGGGGGAGAGAGAAAAACTGTTTTTT	CASSFQGEREKLFF
NA	TRBJ2-6	TRBV3-1/TRBV3-2	NA	TGTGCCAGCAGCCAAGTTTCGTTATCTGGGGCCAACGTCCTGACTTTC	CASSQVSLSGANVLTF
NA	TRBJ1-6	TRBV6-5	NA	TGTGCCAGCACGGGCGGGGCCAGCGGGCCCCTCCACTTT	CASTGGASGPLHF
NA	TRBJ2-5	TRBV9	TRBD2	TGTGCCAGCAGCGTGCGGGAGGGGCGAGAGACCCAGTACTTC	CASSVREGRETQYF
NA	TRBJ1-5	TRBV7-6	NA	TGTGCCAGCGCCCTCGGAGAAGGAAGCAATCAGCCCCAGCATTTT	CASALGEGSNQPQHF
NA	TRBJ2-4	TRBV20-1	TRBD1	TGCAGTGCTAGTCACAGGGGCAAAAACATTCAGTACTTC	CSASHRGKNIQYF